The rows below give T cell receptor beta chains drawn from one sample of a study of cytomegalovirus exposure and HLA in healthy donors. Here immunoSEQ multiplex PCR was the method, and the copy in TCRdb shows in-frame clones only, minus some. The sample carries tens of thousands of clones, more than 70% recorded once. The sample comprised PBMCs. The receptors were sampled from a woman between 18 and 29 years old in good health and CMV-seropositive. Both conserved end residues are part of each CDR3. Each record gives: J gene, D gene, clone size, V gene, CDR3 protein, CDR3 DNA. The D gene is left open where the match is weak. Clone sizes are given selectively: once, few, many, or a class where the clone is expanded.

TRBJ2-7 . . TRBV10-2 CASSEGLRVRSVEQYF TGCGCCAGCAGTGAGGGATTGAGGGTCCGTTCAGTCGAGCAGTACTTC
TRBJ1-5 TRBD1 once TRBV19 CASSEGQKNQPQHF TGTGCCAGTAGTGAGGGACAGAAGAATCAGCCCCAGCATTTT
TRBJ1-5 TRBD1 . TRBV2 CASRKDRGREQPQHF TGTGCCAGCAGGAAGGACAGGGGGCGGGAGCAGCCCCAGCATTTT
TRBJ2-7 TRBD1 . TRBV19 CASSRDRMYEQYF TGTGCCAGTAGCCGGGACAGGATGTACGAGCAGTACTTC
TRBJ2-7 TRBD1 few TRBV10-2 CASLNDRGHDEQYF TGCGCCAGCCTAAATGACAGGGGGCACGACGAGCAGTACTTC
TRBJ2-6 . once TRBV10-3 CAISPQYNSGANVLTF TGTGCCATCTCCCCACAGTACAACTCTGGGGCCAACGTCCTGACTTTC
TRBJ2-7 . . TRBV6-5 CASSYNRDHEQYF TGTGCCAGCAGCTATAACAGGGACCACGAGCAGTACTTC
TRBJ2-3 TRBD2 . TRBV30 CAWSDLSVLAGRTDTQYF TGTGCCTGGAGCGACCTTTCTGTACTAGCGGGGCGCACAGATACGCAGTATTTT
TRBJ1-3 TRBD1 . TRBV7-9 CASSLKFWTGYSGNTIYF TGTGCCAGCAGCTTAAAATTTTGGACAGGTTACTCTGGAAACACCATATATTTT
TRBJ2-7 . . TRBV13 CASSSSGGSYEQYF TGTGCCAGCAGCTCATCCGGGGGATCCTACGAGCAGTACTTC
TRBJ1-6 TRBD1 once TRBV7-3 CASSLSGGSGNSPLHF TGTGCCAGCTCCCTCTCAGGGGGTAGTGGTAATTCACCCCTCCACTTT
TRBJ2-4 TRBD1 . TRBV13 CASSIDRDGNIQYF TGTGCCAGCAGCATCGACAGGGACGGAAACATTCAGTACTTC